This T cell receptor beta chain was obtained from a study of CD8 T cells in ankylosing spondylitis. Each CDR3 protein is one row after TCRdb ran MiXCR on the 5' RACE reads. The table lists some 130,000 distinct CDR3 sequences, about 7% of them singletons, with 9.5% to 15% in the top ten. The TCR sequence derives from a female donor with ankylosing spondylitis or in good health (not recorded which). What was sequenced was blood, either unsorted or a sorted T cell fraction (not recorded which).

CDR3 residues: CSVELGINEQYF. The CDR3 bases are TGCAGCGTTGAGTTAGGGATCAACGAGCAGTACTTC. The chain has TRBV29-1 and TRBJ2-7; D is undetermined. Germline V gives CDR1 SQVTM, CDR2 ANQGSEA. The CDR3 consists of 12 residues. V dropped 3 bases and J dropped 5 bases, with 11 bases sitting between them.